This T cell receptor beta chain was obtained from a study of T cell therapy after organ transplantation. Study at large: T cells were expanded 2 to 3 weeks with 30 CMV class I/II epitopes. Study-level findings and limits: In nonresponders, reduced coverage from low CD8+ yield may limit detected expansions.

On this clone: Its antigen is not known.

Method: immunoSEQ multiplex PCR; TCRdb's copy keeps in-frame clones and lacks some. The sample lists 44,000 or so clones; less than 95% were seen once. Per germline, CDR1 SGHVS and CDR2 FQNEAQ. This CDR3 region has 20 residues. The ends were cut back, 2 bases at V and 6 bases at J, with 31 bases in the middle. V and J are TRBV7-8 and TRBJ1-2; D might be TRBD1 (6 bases). The specimen was CD8+ T cells from blood, collected before autologous CMV-specific T cell therapy. The receptor comes from a human patient who had received a solid organ transplant and had CMV disease. This chain's CDR3 is CASSLFYRDFLSTSGDGYTF. CDR3 sequence (DNA): TGTGCCAGCAGCTTATTCTACAGGGATTTCCTCTCTACCTCCGGGGATGGCTACACCTTC.